This T cell receptor (beta chain) comes out of a study of cytomegalovirus exposure and HLA in healthy donors. Study observations and caveats: The sole available immune exposure information was CMV serostatus.

PCR used 60 Vbeta primers and 13 Jbeta primers. TCRdb's table, derived via immunoSEQ multiplex PCR, lists solely in-frame clones and lacks some. The table shows a few hundred thousand clones, with 70% to 90% occurring only once. V was cut by 2 bases and J by 5 bases, with 9 bases left in between. CDR3 length: 13 residues. CDR1 is MNHEY, CDR2 SMNVEV, per germline (reference sequence). Concerning this clone itself: Its antigen is unknown.

The sequenced sample consisted of PBMCs. The sequence derives from a woman aged 55-70 years in good health and CMV-seropositive. The chain employs TRBV27 and TRBJ1-1; D is perhaps TRBD1 (5 bases). In nucleotides, the CDR3 is TGTGCCAGCAGTTTACAGGGTTGGACTGAAGCTTTCTTT. Translating gives CASSLQGWTEAFF.